This T cell receptor beta chain was identified during a study of post-analysis software for immune sequencing data (dated by TCRdb to about 2015). As for the study more broadly: Relapsing-remitting, secondary progressive and progressive-relapsing multiple sclerosis were recorded as disease courses, and subtype annotation was lacking for some patients. The multiple sclerosis patient repertoires were compared with approximately 11 previously published healthy control repertoires from donors aged about 6 to 26 years. A subset of samples was prepared in parallel using single-end sample barcoding, then pooled and co-amplified after Illumina adapter ligation. General conclusions and limits of the study: Direct clustering with F measure showed strong co-clustering of samples prepared in the same batch, prompting a batch-effect correction. Normalized Chao1 diversity was significantly lower in multiple sclerosis patients than controls, suggesting substantial peripheral T-cell clonal expansion. The multiple sclerosis patient group was slightly younger than the control group. Significantly higher frequencies in patients than in controls were found for several TRBV segments, including TRBV5-6, TRBV5-1 and TRBV20-1.

Receptors were amplified or captured by PCR. Sequencing relied on an Illumina HiSeq 2500. To reduce PCR and sequencing biases, unique molecular identifiers were incorporated into the TCR beta cDNA libraries. Per 1 to 10 million input T cells, roughly 0.5 million cDNA molecules were obtained, such that each molecule approximated one T cell. The patient libraries were prepared and sequenced using the same protocol as the earlier healthy control dataset. Samples belonging to the same batch were prepared together, multiplexed and sequenced on a shared HiSeq lane. The original pipeline was this. MIGEC handled the raw barcoded reads, throwing out single-read molecular identifier groups before consensus assembly and CDR3 extraction. VDJtools was used for post-analysis of the clonotype tables, and diversity was normalized by down-sampling every dataset to the size of the smallest sample. Repertoire overlap clustering matched CDR3 amino acid but not nucleotide sequences to correct batch-related cross-sample contamination. TCRdb redid the processing of the public reads, applying fastp at Q25 and MiXCR, and retained in-frame beta chains. Rows are combined by CDR3 protein, so each entry shows the most common genes and DNA. TCRdb's processing, not the authors' own work, is the source of the V and J calls. In this sample the table shows approximately 440,000 distinct CDR3 sequences, roughly 46% of which occur a single time. Roughly 12% of the sample is taken by the ten largest.

V and J are truncated by 3 bases and 1 base respectively, leaving an intervening sequence of 9 bases. Its CDR3 holds 14 amino acids, cysteine through phenylalanine. Of the read, only the CDR3 DNA is kept; its 42 bases are in frame from base 1. To demonstrate the VDJtools post-analysis software, the study profiled TCR beta repertoires from the peripheral blood of 13 young patients with multiple sclerosis. The multiple sclerosis patients were children and adolescents between roughly 6 and 17 years of age. Points on this clonotype: Its antigen remains unidentified. No much larger clonotype is one base removed from it; base qualities were not supplied.

In this chain, TRBV12-3 or TRBV12-4 is recombined with TRBJ1-1; the D gene cannot be named for sure. The TCR originated in a girl aged 10 to 17 with multiple sclerosis. Sequenced: blood. For the CDR3, the sequence is CASSFVPQNTEAFF. The sequenced DNA is TGTGCCAGCAGTTTCGTCCCCCAGAACACTGAAGCTTTCTTT.